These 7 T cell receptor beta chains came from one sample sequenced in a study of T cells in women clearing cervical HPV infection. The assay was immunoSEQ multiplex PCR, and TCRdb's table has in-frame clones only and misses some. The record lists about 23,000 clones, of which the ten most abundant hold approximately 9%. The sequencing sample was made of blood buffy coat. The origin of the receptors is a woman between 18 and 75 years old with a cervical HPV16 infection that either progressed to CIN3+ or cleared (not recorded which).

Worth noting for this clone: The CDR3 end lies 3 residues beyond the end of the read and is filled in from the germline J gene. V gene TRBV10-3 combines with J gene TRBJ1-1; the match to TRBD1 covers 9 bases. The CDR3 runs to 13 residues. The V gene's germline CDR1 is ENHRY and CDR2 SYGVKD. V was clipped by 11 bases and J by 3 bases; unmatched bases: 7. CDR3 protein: CASSDRGYTEAFF. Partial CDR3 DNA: TGTGCCTCCTCAGACAGGGGGTACACTGAA.

This CDR3 reads CASTKGQIKNYGYTF. The DNA read from the CDR3 is TGTGCCAGTACCAAGGGACAGATAAAAAACTATGGC. The chain couples TRBV19 to TRBJ1-2, with 7 bases identical to TRBD1. The CDR3 extends 3 residues past the end of the read, so its final part is completed from the germline J gene. This CDR3 is 15 amino acids long. Germline V gene data show CDR1 as LNHDA and CDR2 as SQIVND (reference sequence). Losses at the gene ends were 7 bases for V and 2 bases for J; bases not matched to a gene: 10.

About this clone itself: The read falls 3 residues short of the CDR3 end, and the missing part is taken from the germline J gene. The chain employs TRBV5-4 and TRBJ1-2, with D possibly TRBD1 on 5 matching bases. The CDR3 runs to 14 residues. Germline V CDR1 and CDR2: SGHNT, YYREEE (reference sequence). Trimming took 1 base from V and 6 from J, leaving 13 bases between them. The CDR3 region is CASSLRAGSDGYTF. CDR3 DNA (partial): TGTGCCAGCAGCTTGCGAGCAGGGAGTGATGGC.

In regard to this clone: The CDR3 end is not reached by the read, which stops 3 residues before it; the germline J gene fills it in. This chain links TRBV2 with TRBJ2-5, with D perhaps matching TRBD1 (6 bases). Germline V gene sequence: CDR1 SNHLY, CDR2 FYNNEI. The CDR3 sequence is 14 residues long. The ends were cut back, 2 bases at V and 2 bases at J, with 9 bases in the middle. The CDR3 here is CASSERRGQETQYF. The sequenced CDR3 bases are TGTGCCAGCAGTGAAAGAAGGGGGCAAGAGACC.

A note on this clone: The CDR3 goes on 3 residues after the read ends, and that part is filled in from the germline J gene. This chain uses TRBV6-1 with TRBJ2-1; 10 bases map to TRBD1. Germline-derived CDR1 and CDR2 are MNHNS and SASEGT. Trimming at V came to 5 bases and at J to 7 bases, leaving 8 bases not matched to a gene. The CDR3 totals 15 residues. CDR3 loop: CASSQDRGLMNEQFF. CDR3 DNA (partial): TGTGCCAGCAGTCAAGACAGGGGGCTTATGAATGAG.

The part of the CDR3 DNA that was read is TGTGCCAGCAGTGAATATCGTGGGACAGTTGGGACC. Protein sequence: CASSEYRGTVGT. The entire CDR3 reads CASSEYRGTVGTQYF. The chain is built from TRBV25-1 and TRBJ2-5; TRBD1 matches 7 bases. The read ends 3 residues early relative to the CDR3; the germline J gene fills the gap. There are 15 residues in the CDR3. With V trimmed by 0 bases and J by 7 bases, 8 bases remained unmatched. In germline, CDR1 is MGHDK, CDR2 SYGVNS.

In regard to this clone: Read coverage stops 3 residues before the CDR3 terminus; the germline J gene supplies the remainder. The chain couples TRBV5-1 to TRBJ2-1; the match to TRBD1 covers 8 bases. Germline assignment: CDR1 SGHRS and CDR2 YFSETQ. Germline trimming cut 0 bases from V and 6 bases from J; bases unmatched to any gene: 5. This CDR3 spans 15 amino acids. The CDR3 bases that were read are TGCGCCAGCAGCTTGGATAGGCAGGGGGCCAATGAG. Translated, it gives CASSLDRQGANE. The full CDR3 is CASSLDRQGANEQFF.